The rows below give T cell receptor beta chains drawn from one sample of a study of OX40 agonist ivuxolimab in advanced cancers. Measured with immunoSEQ multiplex PCR; TCRdb has only the in-frame clones, and not every one. This sample carries roughly 77,000 clones, around 85% of them seen once, and the ten largest clones take 2% to 3%. The sequenced sample was CD4+ or CD8+ T cells sorted from blood, obtained in a trial of the OX40 agonist ivuxolimab. Every receptor here comes from an adult with an advanced solid tumor such as melanoma, head and neck, liver or kidney cancer. The CDR3 runs from the conserved cysteine through the conserved F or W. The D gene is left open where the match is weak. Expanded clones are given a class, and other clones once, few, many or no size at all.

>TRBJ2-5|TRBD1|TRBV19|14|-
CASSMDRGQETQYF
TGTGCCAGTAGTATGGACAGGGGCCAAGAGACCCAGTACTTC
>TRBJ1-6|-|TRBV5-4|15|once
CASSLGGVSNSPLHF
TGTGCCAGCAGCTTGGGGGGGGTGAGTAATTCACCCCTCCACTTT
>TRBJ1-5|-|TRBV5-6|14|-
CASSLRWENQPQHF
TGTGCCAGCAGCTTACGATGGGAAAATCAGCCCCAGCATTTT
>TRBJ1-1|-|TRBV11-2|12|-
CASSFGGTEAFF
TGTGCCAGCAGCTTCGGGGGGACTGAAGCTTTCTTT
>TRBJ2-1|TRBD2|TRBV7-2|15|-
CASSSWTSGVNEQFF
TGTGCCAGCAGCTCCTGGACTAGCGGGGTAAATGAGCAGTTCTTC
>TRBJ1-2|TRBD1|TRBV7-3|13|-
CASSPTGWDGYTF
TGTGCCAGCAGCCCGACAGGGTGGGATGGCTACACCTTC
>TRBJ2-2|-|TRBV5-6|17|-
CASSFFSGPANTGELFF
TGTGCCAGCAGCTTTTTCTCTGGGCCCGCAAACACCGGGGAGCTGTTTTTT
>TRBJ2-5|-|TRBV28|15|-
CASSFSSGTPETQYF
TGTGCCAGCAGTTTTTCGTCCGGGACACCAGAGACCCAGTACTTC
>TRBJ2-7|-|TRBV10-3|12|-
CAISDRAYEQYF
TGTGCCATCAGTGACAGAGCCTACGAGCAGTACTTC
>TRBJ2-5|TRBD2|TRBV5-1|14|-
CASSLEPGGETQYF
TGCGCCAGCAGCTTGGAACCGGGAGGAGAGACCCAGTACTTC
>TRBJ1-1|TRBD1|TRBV7-6|14|-
CASSVGGTAPEAFF
TGTGCCAGCAGCGTAGGAGGGACAGCGCCTGAAGCTTTCTTT
>TRBJ1-2|-|TRBV5-1|14|-
CASSLRGALYGYTF
TGCGCCAGCAGCTTGCGTGGGGCCCTCTATGGCTACACCTTC
>TRBJ2-1|-|TRBV19|12|-
CASRASFGEQFF
TGTGCCAGTAGAGCGAGCTTCGGTGAGCAGTTCTTC
>TRBJ1-3|-|TRBV15|14|once
CATSRGSSGNTIYF
TGTGCCACCAGCAGAGGGAGCTCTGGAAACACCATATATTTT
>TRBJ2-7|-|TRBV2|16|-
CASRWFGAGHSYEQYF
TGTGCCAGTCGGTGGTTTGGCGCAGGACACTCCTACGAGCAGTACTTC
>TRBJ1-1|TRBD1|TRBV7-9|14|-
CASKRDRTITEAFF
TGTGCCAGCAAACGGGACAGGACCATCACTGAAGCTTTCTTT
>TRBJ1-5|-|TRBV7-6|15|-
CASSLGLGENQPQHF
TGTGCCAGCAGCTTAGGACTAGGGGAGAATCAGCCCCAGCATTTT
>TRBJ2-5|-|TRBV30|15|medium-sized
CAWSVRAGEEETQYF
TGTGCCTGGAGTGTACGTGCAGGGGAGGAAGAGACCCAGTACTTC
>TRBJ1-6|-|TRBV2|15|-
CASSEVSSYNSPLHF
TGTGCCAGCAGTGAAGTTAGCTCCTATAATTCACCCCTCCACTTT
>TRBJ1-1|TRBD1|TRBV6-5|13|-
CASSYPDRSEAFF
TGTGCCAGCAGTTACCCGGACAGGTCTGAAGCTTTCTTT
>TRBJ2-7|-|TRBV6-6|12|-
CASSYGGREQYF
TGTGCCAGCAGTTACGGTGGGAGGGAGCAGTACTTC
>TRBJ2-3|-|TRBV30|13|-
CAWSSESADTQYF
TGTGCCTGGAGTTCAGAGAGTGCAGATACGCAGTATTTT
>TRBJ2-7|-|TRBV7-9|11|few
CASSQAYEQYF
TGTGCCAGCAGCCAGGCCTACGAGCAGTACTTC
>TRBJ1-2|-|TRBV28|18|-
CASSSPSSRRGANYGYTF
TGTGCCAGCAGTTCCCCGTCTTCTAGAAGGGGCGCGAACTATGGCTACACCTTC
>TRBJ1-2|-|TRBV7-9|12|-
CASSVEAGRYTF
TGTGCCAGCAGCGTAGAAGCGGGTAGATACACCTTC
>TRBJ2-1|TRBD2|TRBV7-3|15|-
CASSPGGGAYNEQFF
TGTGCCAGCAGCCCCGGCGGGGGGGCTTACAATGAGCAGTTCTTC
>TRBJ1-2|TRBD1|TRBV6-1|21|-
CASSEALPWPRTGGLSDGYTF
TGTGCCAGCAGTGAAGCGCTTCCTTGGCCACGGACAGGGGGTTTGAGCGATGGCTACACCTTC
>TRBJ1-3|-|TRBV6-1|15|-
CASRGTDLLGNTIYF
TGTGCCAGCAGGGGGACGGATCTCCTAGGAAACACCATATATTTT
>TRBJ2-2|-|TRBV9|14|-
CASSGRGNTGELFF
TGTGCCAGCAGCGGTCGGGGGAACACCGGGGAGCTGTTTTTT
>TRBJ1-4|-|TRBV5-1|16|-
CASSRTRPATNEKLFF
TGCGCCAGCAGCCGGACCAGACCTGCAACTAATGAAAAACTGTTTTTT
>TRBJ2-3|-|TRBV5-6|15|-
CASSSVSSSTDTQYF
TGTGCCAGCAGCTCCGTGAGCTCTAGCACAGATACGCAGTATTTT
>TRBJ2-7|TRBD2|TRBV19|15|-
CASSSTSGGPYEQYF
TGTGCCAGTAGTTCTACTAGCGGGGGGCCCTACGAGCAGTACTTC
>TRBJ2-1|TRBD2|TRBV28|19|-
CASSPIQLRLAGGFNEQFF
TGTGCCAGCAGCCCAATACAACTCCGACTAGCGGGGGGCTTTAATGAGCAGTTCTTC
>TRBJ2-3|TRBD1|TRBV18|15|-
CASFLGQGGTDTQYF
TGTGCCAGCTTTCTAGGACAGGGGGGCACAGATACGCAGTATTTT
>TRBJ2-3|TRBD2|TRBV10-3|15|-
CAISGVAGGTDTQYF
TGTGCCATCAGTGGGGTAGCGGGGGGCACAGATACGCAGTATTTT
>TRBJ1-1|-|TRBV6-1|15|-
CASSEAGGSAVEAFF
TGTGCCAGCAGTGAAGCCGGGGGATCGGCTGTCGAAGCTTTCTTT
>TRBJ1-5|TRBD1|TRBV27|16|-
CASSPGQGKSNQPQHF
TGTGCCAGCAGTCCGGGACAGGGGAAGAGCAATCAGCCCCAGCATTTT
>TRBJ2-5|-|TRBV6-5|12|-
CASSPSSREQYF
TGTGCCAGCAGTCCCTCTAGTCGAGAGCAGTACTTC
>TRBJ1-6|-|TRBV28|13|few
CASIGQVDSPLHF
TGTGCCAGCATAGGGCAGGTCGATTCACCCCTCCACTTT
>TRBJ2-1|-|TRBV5-1|12|-
CASSLPGNEQFF
TGCGCCAGCAGCTTGCCGGGGAATGAGCAGTTCTTC
>TRBJ1-1|-|TRBV5-1|15|few
CASSLAVSMNTEAFF
TGCGCCAGCAGCTTGGCGGTCTCCATGAACACTGAAGCTTTCTTT
>TRBJ1-5|-|TRBV28|14|-
CASTPGGEGQPQHF
TGTGCCAGCACCCCGGGGGGTGAAGGTCAGCCCCAGCATTTT
>TRBJ1-4|-|TRBV6-1|17|-
CASSDRVRGSVNEKLFF
TGTGCCAGCAGTGACCGAGTGAGGGGTTCCGTTAATGAAAAACTGTTTTTT
>TRBJ1-1|-|TRBV19|13|-
CASRINEYTEAFF
TGTGCCAGTAGAATCAACGAGTACACTGAAGCTTTCTTT
>TRBJ2-3|-|TRBV27|11|once
CASSNLDTQYF
TGTGCCAGCAGTAATTTGGATACGCAGTATTTT
>TRBJ2-5|TRBD1|TRBV7-2|16|-
CASRLAGQGTQETQYF
TGTGCCAGCAGATTAGCGGGACAGGGGACTCAAGAGACCCAGTACTTC
>TRBJ1-2|-|TRBV28|15|-
CASSPSGEALYGYTF
TGTGCCAGCAGTCCCTCAGGGGAGGCTCTCTATGGCTACACCTTC
>TRBJ1-4|-|TRBV18|12|-
CASSPGQEKLFF
TGTGCCAGCTCACCCGGGCAGGAAAAACTGTTTTTT
>TRBJ1-1|TRBD1|TRBV29-1|12|-
CSGQGADTEAFF
TGCAGCGGACAGGGGGCTGACACTGAAGCTTTCTTT
>TRBJ2-1|-|TRBV6-1|13|-
CASTGQVHNEQFF
TGTGCCAGCACGGGACAAGTCCACAATGAGCAGTTCTTC
>TRBJ1-5|-|TRBV6-1|15|-
CASSVAARSNQPQHF
TGTGCCAGCAGTGTGGCGGCCCGCAGCAATCAGCCCCAGCATTTT
>TRBJ1-2|-|TRBV28|15|-
CASSSSGNWVAGYTF
TGTGCCAGCAGTTCGTCTGGTAATTGGGTGGCGGGCTACACCTTC
>TRBJ2-7|TRBD1|TRBV5-1|15|-
CASSWTGTGIYEQYF
TGCGCCAGCAGCTGGACCGGGACAGGGATATACGAGCAGTACTTC
>TRBJ2-6|-|TRBV2|16|-
CASTPGVYYGANVLTF
TGTGCCAGCACTCCCGGGGTCTATTATGGGGCCAACGTCCTGACTTTC
>TRBJ2-5|-|TRBV28|13|-
CASSLLGEETQYF
TGTGCCAGCAGTTTACTCGGGGAGGAGACCCAGTACTTC
>TRBJ1-6|-|TRBV4-3|18|-
CASSQDGGGGSYNSPLHF
TGCGCCAGCAGCCAAGATGGAGGCGGAGGCTCCTATAATTCACCCCTCCACTTT